A selection of T cell receptor beta chains follows, all from one sample in a study of cytomegalovirus exposure and HLA in healthy donors. The data were produced by immunoSEQ multiplex PCR, yet TCRdb's version contains in-frame clones alone and is incomplete. Of 150,000 to 200,000 clones listed, 80% to 90% are singletons. Source material: PBMCs. These receptors were collected from a woman in her twenties or thirties in good health and CMV-seropositive. The CDR3 runs from the conserved cysteine through the conserved F or W. Each record gives: D gene, J gene, clone size, V gene, CDR3 protein, CDR3 DNA. The D gene is left open where the match is weak. The size entry is marked missing in some rows and otherwise reads once, few, many or a size class.

>.|TRBJ1-3|.|TRBV2
CASSSQASSGNTIYF
TGTGCCAGCAGTTCACAGGCTAGCTCTGGAAACACCATATATTTT
>.|TRBJ1-3|.|TRBV7-9
CASSADSIGNTIYF
TGTGCCAGCAGCGCGGACAGCATTGGAAACACCATATATTTT
>.|TRBJ2-7|once|TRBV13
CASSLRLSLYEQYF
TGTGCCAGCAGCCTCAGGCTGTCACTCTACGAGCAGTACTTC
>TRBD2|TRBJ2-1|.|TRBV10-3
CAISESGLAGSNEQFF
TGTGCCATCAGTGAGTCGGGACTAGCGGGGAGCAATGAGCAGTTCTTC
>.|TRBJ2-7|once|TRBV6-1
CASSGAEPYEQYF
TGTGCCAGCAGTGGGGCAGAACCCTACGAGCAGTACTTC
>.|TRBJ2-3|.|TRBV4-1
CASSQGIRQSTDTQYF
TGCGCCAGCAGCCAAGGGATAAGACAGAGCACAGATACGCAGTATTTT
>.|TRBJ2-7|.|TRBV18
CASSPPGGALSYEQYF
TGTGCCAGCTCACCACCGGGGGGTGCCCTATCCTACGAGCAGTACTTC
>TRBD1|TRBJ2-6|.|TRBV30
CAWSSPGTGTTGANVLTF
TGTGCCTGGAGTTCACCCGGGACAGGGACTACTGGGGCCAACGTCCTGACTTTC
>TRBD1|TRBJ1-1|.|TRBV18
CASSQRQGEANTEAFF
TGTGCCAGCTCACAAAGACAGGGGGAAGCGAACACTGAAGCTTTCTTT
>.|TRBJ2-1|.|TRBV7-3
CASSLQGNEQFF
TGTGCCAGCAGCTTACAGGGGAATGAGCAGTTCTTC
>TRBD1|TRBJ1-5|once|TRBV27
CASSLSGGDQPQHF
TGTGCCAGCAGTTTATCAGGGGGCGACCAGCCCCAGCATTTT
>TRBD1|TRBJ2-5|.|TRBV7-9
CASSTGDREPETQYF
TGTGCCAGCAGCACCGGGGACAGGGAGCCAGAGACCCAGTACTTC
>TRBD1|TRBJ1-2|.|TRBV27
CASSLTGGRSGYTF
TGTGCCAGCAGTCTAACAGGGGGCAGGTCCGGCTACACCTTC
>.|TRBJ1-1|.|TRBV9
CASSGGRGMNTEAFF
TGTGCCAGCAGCGGGGGAAGGGGGATGAACACTGAAGCTTTCTTT
>TRBD2|TRBJ2-1|.|TRBV7-2
CASSFSGGAMNEQFF
TGTGCCAGCAGCTTTAGCGGGGGGGCCATGAATGAGCAGTTCTTC
>.|TRBJ1-4|.|TRBV27
CASSYSGSNEKLFF
TGTGCCAGCAGTTACTCGGGGTCTAATGAAAAACTGTTTTTT
>.|TRBJ2-1|few|TRBV27
CASSLTSLWYNEQFF
TGTGCCAGCAGCTTAACTAGCCTCTGGTACAATGAGCAGTTCTTC
>TRBD1|TRBJ1-5|once|TRBV28
CASSLSTQGRQPQHF
TGTGCCAGCAGTTTATCTACACAGGGGAGACAGCCCCAGCATTTT
>TRBD1|TRBJ1-1|.|TRBV29-1
CSVGPGGVTEAFF
TGCAGCGTTGGCCCAGGGGGCGTTACTGAAGCTTTCTTT
>.|TRBJ1-1|few|TRBV5-1
CASSFDYPSPEAFF
TGCGCCAGCAGCTTCGACTACCCTTCGCCTGAAGCTTTCTTT
>TRBD2|TRBJ2-1|.|TRBV4-2
CASSQDSLTSGGAMSYNEQFF
TGTGCCAGCAGCCAAGATTCCCTGACTAGCGGGGGGGCAATGTCCTACAATGAGCAGTTCTTC
>.|TRBJ1-1|once|TRBV6-5
CASSYNIGAEAFF
TGTGCCAGCAGTTATAACATAGGGGCTGAAGCTTTCTTT
>TRBD1|TRBJ1-5|.|TRBV4-2
CASSQDVGTGEGQPQHF
TGTGCCAGCAGCCAAGACGTAGGGACAGGGGAGGGTCAGCCCCAGCATTTT
>TRBD2|TRBJ2-5|.|TRBV27
CASSDYAGGPSETQYF
TGTGCCAGCAGTGACTATGCGGGGGGGCCCTCGGAGACCCAGTACTTC
>.|TRBJ1-1|.|TRBV21-1
CASSNLKKQMNTEAFF
TGTGCCAGCAGCAACCTAAAAAAACAGATGAACACTGAAGCTTTCTTT
>TRBD1|TRBJ1-6|.|TRBV5-1
CASSLSGQGNLPLHF
TGCGCCAGCAGCTTGTCAGGACAGGGGAATTTACCCCTCCACTTT
>.|TRBJ2-2|.|TRBV9
CASSVGGLDTGELFF
TGTGCCAGCAGCGTAGGGGGGCTTGACACCGGGGAGCTGTTTTTT
>.|TRBJ1-1|.|TRBV2
CASKFAPSGGYDKGSTEAFF
TGTGCCAGCAAATTCGCCCCATCGGGCGGGTATGACAAGGGCTCCACTGAAGCTTTCTTT
>TRBD1|TRBJ2-2|.|TRBV7-6
CASSRGQTTGELFF
TGTGCCAGCAGCCGGGGACAGACCACCGGGGAGCTGTTTTTT
>.|TRBJ1-6|.|TRBV5-6
CASSLGRAGFSYNSPLHF
TGTGCCAGCAGCTTGGGCAGGGCGGGATTCTCGTATAATTCACCCCTCCACTTT
>TRBD1|TRBJ2-5|.|TRBV29-1
CSVGDRGGGETQYF
TGCAGCGTTGGGGACAGGGGAGGGGGGGAGACCCAGTACTTC
>TRBD2|TRBJ2-5|.|TRBV18
CASSGTTARETQYF
TGTGCCAGCTCGGGGACTACCGCGCGCGAGACCCAGTACTTC
>.|TRBJ1-4|.|TRBV27
CASSLLNRGANEKLFF
TGTGCCAGCAGTTTATTAAACCGTGGGGCCAATGAAAAACTGTTTTTT
>.|TRBJ1-6|.|TRBV6-4
CASSGSGVKNSPLHF
TGTGCCAGCAGTGGTTCGGGGGTGAAAAATTCACCCCTCCACTTT
>TRBD2|TRBJ2-3|.|TRBV5-1
CASSYSGSTGPDTQYF
TGCGCCAGCAGTTACAGCGGGAGCACCGGCCCAGATACGCAGTATTTT
>.|TRBJ2-6|.|TRBV7-3
CASSSQGPGANVLTF
TGTGCCAGCAGCTCGCAGGGCCCTGGGGCCAACGTCCTGACTTTC
>.|TRBJ2-2|few|TRBV7-2
CASSLGGWWTGELFF
TGTGCCAGCAGCTTAGGAGGTTGGTGGACCGGGGAGCTGTTTTTT
>.|TRBJ2-3|few|TRBV27
CASSFQRQVVYF
TGTGCCAGCAGTTTTCAGAGACAGGTTGTGTATTTT
>TRBD1|TRBJ2-1|.|TRBV19
CASSIGTGSNEQFF
TGTGCCAGTAGTATAGGGACAGGCTCGAATGAGCAGTTCTTC
>TRBD2|TRBJ2-1|.|TRBV5-5
CASSYGLADNEQFF
TGTGCCAGCAGCTACGGACTAGCGGACAATGAGCAGTTCTTC
>.|TRBJ2-3|.|TRBV2
CASRADREGTDTQYF
TGTGCCAGCAGGGCCGACAGGGAGGGCACAGATACGCAGTATTTT
>.|TRBJ1-4|.|TRBV5-1
CASSQLPAGANEKLFF
TGCGCCAGCAGCCAACTACCCGCGGGTGCTAATGAAAAACTGTTTTTT
>TRBD1|TRBJ1-2|.|TRBV6-5
CASSYIRTGGDYGYTF
TGTGCCAGCAGTTATATCAGGACAGGGGGGGACTATGGCTACACCTTC
>.|TRBJ1-1|.|TRBV5-6
CASSLPWGGVNTEAFF
TGTGCCAGCAGCTTGCCTTGGGGGGGGGTGAACACTGAAGCTTTCTTT
>.|TRBJ2-2|.|TRBV5-1
CASTTSPPGGELFF
TGCGCCAGCACCACTAGCCCTCCTGGGGGGGAGCTGTTTTTT
>.|TRBJ1-2|.|TRBV19
CASSPFEARDGTTYTF
TGTGCCAGTAGTCCTTTCGAGGCACGGGACGGGACTACCTACACCTTC
>.|TRBJ1-2|few|TRBV19
CASSIREAGVVYGYTF
TGTGCCAGTAGTATCCGTGAGGCAGGGGTGGTCTATGGCTACACCTTC
>.|TRBJ2-7|once|TRBV5-1
CASSFQVSGLSEQYF
TGCGCCAGCAGCTTCCAGGTTTCTGGATTAAGCGAGCAGTACTTC
>.|TRBJ1-1|.|TRBV2
CASLWTANTEAFF
TGTGCCAGCCTCTGGACAGCGAACACTGAAGCTTTCTTT
>.|TRBJ2-7|once|TRBV23-1
CASSQNWGVSFAVVVPYEQYF
TGCGCCAGCAGTCAGAACTGGGGGGTCTCTTTCGCAGTAGTGGTCCCATACGAGCAGTACTTC